Listed below are T cell receptor beta chains from one sample, sequenced in a study of tumor-infiltrating lymphocytes in primary liver carcinoma. One entry per CDR3 protein, called by TCRdb with MiXCR from the multiplex PCR reads. The sample has about 99,000 distinct CDR3 sequences; around two thirds are singletons. Sequencing input: liver tumor tissue from sampling region 5. These TCRs come from a woman aged 60-75 years with primary liver carcinoma and hepatitis B virus infection. Both conserved end residues are part of each CDR3. The D gene is left open where the match is weak. Some rows mark clone size as missing; the rest say once, few, many or name a class of expanded clone.

V gene	clone size	J gene	D gene	CDR3 protein	CDR3 DNA
TRBV7-8	.	TRBJ2-1	.	CASSLGRNNGQFF	TGTGCCAGCAGCTTGGGCCGCAACAATGGGCAATTCTTC
TRBV4-1	.	TRBJ2-1	TRBD2	CASTDTGLAGAYNEQFF	TGCGCCAGCACCGATACGGGACTAGCGGGCGCCTACAATGAGCAGTTCTTC
TRBV28	.	TRBJ2-3	TRBD1	CASSTGQGFTDTQYF	TGTGCCAGCAGTACCGGACAGGGCTTCACAGATACGCAGTATTTT
TRBV29-1	.	TRBJ2-1	.	CSVDLDGRENEQFF	TGTAGCGTTGACCTGGATGGTAGGGAAAATGAGCAGTTCTTC
TRBV7-9	.	TRBJ2-3	.	CASSFGLGAGGTQYF	TGTGCCAGCAGCTTCGGTCTGGGGGCTGGGGGTACGCAGTATTTT
TRBV6-6	.	TRBJ2-6	.	CASIPAVSGANVMTF	TGTGCCAGCATTCCAGCCGTCTCTGGGGCCAACGTCATGACTTTC
TRBV6-1	.	TRBJ2-1	TRBD2	CAGRGLALYNEQFF	TGTGCCGGCAGAGGACTAGCGCTATACAACGAGCAGTTCTTC
TRBV7-9	many	TRBJ1-5	TRBD1	CASSLGDRGQGQPQHF	TGTGCCAGCAGCTTGGGGGACAGGGGGCAGGGTCAGCCCCAGCATTTT
TRBV11-2	.	TRBJ1-1	.	CGSSRTGPNTEALF	TGTGGCAGCAGCCGTACAGGCCCGAACACTGAAGCTCTCTTT
TRBV5-1	.	TRBJ2-5	.	CASSLPDQGTRYF	TGCGCCAGCAGCTTGCCAGACCAAGGGACCCGGTACTTC
TRBV12-3/TRBV12-4	.	TRBJ2-6	TRBD1	CASSLATGAGANVLTF	TGTGCCAGCAGTTTAGCGACAGGGGCTGGGGCCAACGTCCTCACTTTC
TRBV12-3/TRBV12-4	.	TRBJ2-2	TRBD2	CASSPSVGGRAWTGDLFF	TGTGCCAGCAGCCCCTCCGTTGGCGGGAGGGCCTGGACCGGGGACCTGTTTTTT
TRBV5-1	.	TRBJ2-1	.	CASSLLGGAGGSNEQFF	TGCGCCAGCAGCTTGTTGGGTGGCGCAGGAGGTAGCAATGAGCAGTTCTTC
TRBV29-1	few	TRBJ2-7	.	CSTLSGYEQYF	TGCAGCACCCTCTCAGGGTATGAGCAGTACTTC
TRBV19	.	TRBJ2-7	.	CASSIGSGSSPYEQYF	TGTGCCAGTAGTATAGGATCCGGGTCCTCACCCTACGAGCAGTACTTC
TRBV12-3/TRBV12-4	many	TRBJ1-4	.	CASMGFEKLFF	TGTGCCAGCATGGGTTTTGAAAAACTGTTTTTT
TRBV11-2	.	TRBJ2-1	TRBD1	CASNLTHGQGYRGEQFF	TGTGCCAGTAACTTAACCCACGGGCAGGGGTACAGGGGTGAGCAGTTCTTC
TRBV28	.	TRBJ1-1	.	CASSLVGTVEAFF	TGTGCCAGCAGTTTGGTGGGAACGGTTGAAGCTTTCTTT
TRBV4-2	.	TRBJ2-1	.	CAGSQGPESNNEQFF	TGTGCCGGCAGTCAAGGTCCCGAGAGCAACAATGAGCAGTTCTTC
TRBV11-2	.	TRBJ2-5	.	CASSTGHGIETQYF	TGTGCCAGCAGCACAGGACATGGGATAGAGACTCAGTACTTC
TRBV7-9	.	TRBJ2-7	.	CASSPLSDQHF	TGTGCCAGCAGCCCCCTCTCCGATCAGCACTTC
TRBV11-2	.	TRBJ2-1	.	CASSYGTSGRYNEQFF	TGTGCCAGCAGCTACGGAACTAGTGGGAGATACAATGAGCAATTCTTC
TRBV11-2	once	TRBJ2-3	.	CASSPSGDALHF	TGTGCCAGCAGCCCCTCTGGAGATGCGCTGCATTTT
TRBV6-1	.	TRBJ2-7	TRBD2	CTSSDSLKGAAGGYEQYF	TGTACCAGCAGTGATAGCCTGAAAGGAGCGGCGGGGGGCTACGAGCAGTACTTC
TRBV6-1	.	TRBJ1-1	.	CACSEYHGGTEAFF	TGTGCCTGCAGTGAATACCACGGGGGCACTGAAGCTTTCTTT
TRBV29-1	.	TRBJ2-5	TRBD2	CSPDLLAGAETQYF	TGCAGCCCTGACCTGCTAGCGGGAGCGGAGACCCAGTACTTC
TRBV12-3/TRBV12-4	.	TRBJ1-1	TRBD1	CASSRQGALLTKTEAFF	TGTGCCAGCAGTCGACAGGGGGCCCTCCTTACGAAGACTGAAGCTTTCTTT
TRBV2	.	TRBJ1-2	.	CASSETGHGYAF	TGTGCCAGCAGCGAGACAGGCCATGGCTACGCCTTC
TRBV6-5	.	TRBJ1-1	.	CASTVTGVASTFF	TGTGCCAGCACCGTCACAGGAGTAGCTTCGACTTTCTTT
TRBV6-2/TRBV6-3	many	TRBJ2-1	.	CASSSRLEANEQFF	TGTGCCAGCAGTTCCCGACTAGAGGCCAATGAGCAGTTCTTC
TRBV5-6	many	TRBJ1-5	.	CASSLKFNQPQHF	TGTGCCAGCAGCCTGAAGTTCAATCAGCCCCAGCATTTT
TRBV4-2	many	TRBJ2-7	.	CASSQDVRLRPYEQYF	TGTGCCAGCAGCCAAGATGTGAGGCTGCGACCCTACGAGCAGTACTTC
TRBV30	many	TRBJ2-1	TRBD2	CAYALAGARDEQFF	TGTGCCTACGCACTAGCGGGAGCTCGGGATGAGCAGTTCTTC
TRBV7-9	.	TRBJ1-5	.	CASSAGTSNQPQQF	TGTGCCAGCAGCGCCGGGACGAGCAATCAGCCCCAGCAATTT
TRBV11-2	.	TRBJ2-7	.	CASSVEAEAPYEQYF	TGTGCCAGCAGCGTAGAAGCGGAGGCCCCCTACGAGCAGTACTTC
TRBV11-2	.	TRBJ2-2	.	CANSFGTASVTGELFF	TGTGCCAACAGCTTTGGTACGGCTAGCGTAACCGGGGAGCTGTTTTTT
TRBV29-1	.	TRBJ2-6	TRBD1	CSVQGQGTGANVLTF	TGCAGCGTTCAAGGACAGGGAACTGGGGCCAACGTCCTGACTTTC
TRBV11-3	.	TRBJ2-7	.	CASSSWRPYEQYF	TGTGCCAGCAGCTCATGGAGGCCCTACGAGCAGTACTTC
TRBV11-2	.	TRBJ2-2	.	CASSPPRRPTGEPFF	TGTGCCAGCAGCCCTCCGCGACGACCGACCGGGGAGCCGTTTTTT
TRBV4-1	.	TRBJ2-2	.	CASGQADMGFPTGELLF	TGCGCCAGCGGCCAAGCAGACATGGGATTTCCGACCGGGGAGCTGCTTTTT
TRBV11-3	once	TRBJ2-1	TRBD2	CASSLGTSGKLKQIF	TGTGCAAGCAGCTTAGGAACTAGCGGGAAGCTTAAGCAGATCTTC
TRBV7-9	few	TRBJ2-1	.	CASSLEGGAHNEQFF	TGTGCCAGCAGCCTGGAAGGGGGGGCCCACAATGAGCAGTTCTTC
TRBV2	few	TRBJ2-7	TRBD1	CASTLRTGEYEQYF	TGTGCCAGCACTCTCAGGACAGGCGAATACGAGCAGTACTTC
TRBV2	.	TRBJ2-1	TRBD2	CASTIGLAGYDEQFF	TGTGCCAGCACCATCGGACTAGCGGGCTACGATGAGCAGTTCTTC
TRBV6-1	once	TRBJ2-2	TRBD2	CPSTLGLARGRTEELFF	TGTCCCAGCACCCTGGGACTAGCGCGAGGTAGGACCGAGGAGCTGTTTTTT
TRBV6-5	.	TRBJ1-2	.	CASSKQGPQYGHTF	TGTGCCAGTAGTAAGCAGGGACCTCAATATGGCCACACCTTC
TRBV28	many	TRBJ2-2	TRBD1	CASSLRRGRRTDMNTGELFF	TGTGCCAGCAGTTTAAGAAGGGGGCGGCGGACGGACATGAACACCGGGGAGCTGTTTTTT
TRBV14	once	TRBJ2-2	.	CTSNHRQANTGELFF	TGTACCAGCAACCATAGGCAGGCCAACACCGGGGAGCTGTTTTTT
TRBV11-2	.	TRBJ1-5	.	CASSLRGDQPQHF	TGTGCCAGCAGCTTAAGGGGCGATCAGCCCCAGCATTTT
TRBV6-1	.	TRBJ2-3	TRBD2	CASSILLSGVSTDTQYF	TGTGCCAGCAGTATCTTACTGAGCGGGGTGAGCACAGATACGCAGTATTTT
TRBV29-1	.	TRBJ2-1	.	CSVEGGQGANEQSF	TGCAGCGTTGAAGGGGGACAAGGGGCGAATGAGCAGTCCTTC
TRBV10-3	.	TRBJ2-7	TRBD1	CAIGQGVTGEQYF	TGTGCCATCGGACAGGGGGTTACGGGGGAGCAGTACTTC
TRBV7-8	.	TRBJ2-1	.	CASSHGRDIYNEQFF	TGTGCCAGCAGCCATGGGCGGGACATCTACAATGAGCAGTTCTTC
TRBV11-2	.	TRBJ2-7	.	CASHFQTLRGEQYF	TGTGCCAGCCATTTCCAGACACTCCGGGGCGAGCAGTACTTC
TRBV7-9	many	TRBJ1-4	TRBD1	CASSLSAGGANEKLFF	TGTGCCAGCAGCTTAAGCGCAGGGGGAGCTAATGAAAAACTGTTTTTT
TRBV11-2	.	TRBJ1-1	.	CANSVTGNTEAFF	TGTGCCAACAGTGTCACAGGGAACACTGAAGCTTTCTTT
TRBV28	few	TRBJ2-1	.	CASSLEGPEFF	TGTGCCAGCAGTTTAGAGGGGCCGGAGTTCTTC
TRBV5-4	many	TRBJ2-7	TRBD2	CASSRYGGRVYEQYF	TGTGCCAGCAGCCGTTACGGAGGGAGGGTGTACGAGCAGTACTTC